Below, one T cell receptor (beta chain) is given with its context. Its target is unknown. This entry comes from a study of T cell repertoires in ileal Crohn's disease. Study in general: All patients had surgery for stricturing (approximately 60%) or penetrating (39%) disease. The M6 sample came from neoterminal ileum during colonoscopy after surgery.

Profiled with immunoSEQ multiplex PCR; TCRdb holds only in-frame clones, not every one. The sample contains approximately 18,000 clones, around 70% of which appear only once. Points from the study as a whole: Postoperative endoscopy occurred within one year, median roughly 7.1 months.

Time point: neoterminal ileum biopsy at postoperative endoscopy, about 6 months after surgery. V lost 4 bases to trimming and J lost 6 bases; unmatched junction nucleotides: 8. CDR3 length: 15 residues. Per germline, CDR1 SGHNT and CDR2 YYREEE (reference sequence). This clonotype was sampled from an adult with Crohn's disease. The V gene is TRBV5-4, the J gene TRBJ2-1; TRBD2 aligns across 9 bases. Input material: ileal tissue. The CDR3 coding sequence is TGTGCCAGCAGCAAACTAGCGGGTCCCACCAATGAGCAGTTCTTC. It yields the protein CASSKLAGPTNEQFF.